The rows below give T cell receptor beta chains drawn from one sample of a study of CD8 T cells in ankylosing spondylitis. TCRdb independently ran MiXCR on the 5' RACE reads; one entry per CDR3 protein. Here the sample spans some 840,000 distinct CDR3 sequences, around 11% being singletons. The source material was blood, either unsorted or a sorted T cell fraction (not recorded which). Receptors were obtained from a male donor with ankylosing spondylitis. The CDR3 runs from the conserved cysteine through the conserved F or W. The order of the fields is CDR3 protein, V gene, clone size. Size is stated for part of the rows, as once, few or many counts, or as a class when the clone is expanded.

CDR3 protein: CSARDHGRGNTIYF
V gene: TRBV20-1
clone size: many

CDR3 protein: CAISDSYTDTQYF
V gene: TRBV10-3
clone size: few

CDR3 protein: CASSLRVYGELFF
V gene: TRBV12-3/TRBV12-4
clone size: many

CDR3 protein: CTALVILDRKNTEAFF
V gene: TRBV29-1
clone size: few

CDR3 protein: CSVGEVAYNEQFF
V gene: TRBV29-1
clone size: many

CDR3 protein: CASSLMGQGEQPQHF
V gene: TRBV5-1
clone size: .

CDR3 protein: CSAGTGVSNEQFF
V gene: TRBV29-1
clone size: .

CDR3 protein: CASSQDYRGPLFYEQYF
V gene: TRBV4-3
clone size: .

CDR3 protein: CASSLQTGVYEQYF
V gene: TRBV7-2
clone size: .

CDR3 protein: CASSLERNTEAFF
V gene: TRBV7-2
clone size: many

CDR3 protein: CASSTEMGELFF
V gene: TRBV7-3
clone size: few

CDR3 protein: CASSLAPQGKYGYTF
V gene: TRBV7-6
clone size: .

CDR3 protein: CASSIGLVLVSGELFF
V gene: TRBV28
clone size: many

CDR3 protein: CASSRGGNSGNTIYF
V gene: TRBV12-3/TRBV12-4
clone size: many

CDR3 protein: CSVGSGTGETQYF
V gene: TRBV29-1
clone size: .

CDR3 protein: CARLLGQPGRSYEQYF
V gene: TRBV6-2/TRBV6-3
clone size: .

CDR3 protein: CSARSAGGTQYF
V gene: TRBV20-1
clone size: once

CDR3 protein: CSAEGDKNIQYF
V gene: TRBV20-1
clone size: few

CDR3 protein: CSARTVRETQYF
V gene: TRBV20-1
clone size: many

CDR3 protein: CASSLMGLASHTQYF
V gene: TRBV27
clone size: few

CDR3 protein: CASSLMTSRNSPLHF
V gene: TRBV7-9
clone size: .

CDR3 protein: CSASDRIKGYTF
V gene: TRBV20-1
clone size: few

CDR3 protein: CSARDGGQGAEKLFF
V gene: TRBV20-1
clone size: few

CDR3 protein: CSVDGRNTGELFF
V gene: TRBV29-1
clone size: .

CDR3 protein: CASMTGRRTEAFF
V gene: TRBV2
clone size: .

CDR3 protein: CASSTLGPLYGYTF
V gene: TRBV5-1
clone size: .

CDR3 protein: CASSPPAGGPPYEQYF
V gene: TRBV18
clone size: .

CDR3 protein: CASSLGPTGTGTPNIQYF
V gene: TRBV11-2
clone size: few

CDR3 protein: CASSRGQRDEQYF
V gene: TRBV4-2
clone size: many

CDR3 protein: CASSLMGRGTNEKLFF
V gene: TRBV7-2
clone size: .

CDR3 protein: CASSTEAAHTQYF
V gene: TRBV11-3
clone size: .

CDR3 protein: CASSPRGSGETQYF
V gene: TRBV5-1
clone size: .

CDR3 protein: CASSLVGTGDETQYF
V gene: TRBV7-2
clone size: .

CDR3 protein: CAIERGFGGNTIYF
V gene: TRBV10-3
clone size: many

CDR3 protein: CASSPQAGLSTYEQYF
V gene: TRBV7-6
clone size: .

CDR3 protein: CASSSDPSSTDTQYF
V gene: TRBV5-1
clone size: many

CDR3 protein: CASSAIRQGVGEQYF
V gene: TRBV14
clone size: few

CDR3 protein: CAPHRGVPYEQYF
V gene: TRBV24-1
clone size: few

CDR3 protein: CASSLGASGWEETQYF
V gene: TRBV7-8
clone size: once

CDR3 protein: CSAREPNQPQHF
V gene: TRBV20-1
clone size: many

CDR3 protein: CATRTSGSLYEQYF
V gene: TRBV6-2/TRBV6-3
clone size: .

CDR3 protein: CASSRRLGTGELFF
V gene: TRBV7-2
clone size: few

CDR3 protein: CSASNSGGVYNEQFF
V gene: TRBV20-1
clone size: .

CDR3 protein: CSASVTSGRAAISYNEQFF
V gene: TRBV20-1
clone size: many

CDR3 protein: CASSLFGGAQAYEQYF
V gene: TRBV27
clone size: few

CDR3 protein: CASSLGPVQETQYF
V gene: TRBV5-1
clone size: few

CDR3 protein: CASSPSSTVMNTEAFF
V gene: TRBV18
clone size: .

CDR3 protein: CASSLEARSIQYF
V gene: TRBV7-2
clone size: many

CDR3 protein: CATSRDLGSPLHF
V gene: TRBV15
clone size: .

CDR3 protein: CSARDLGEFGYEQYF
V gene: TRBV20-1
clone size: few

CDR3 protein: CSARDHAGANVLTF
V gene: TRBV20-1
clone size: few

CDR3 protein: CSVEFAGRKDTEAFF
V gene: TRBV29-1
clone size: many

CDR3 protein: CASSLKRGEKLFF
V gene: TRBV7-3
clone size: .

CDR3 protein: CATSTGPYQETQYF
V gene: TRBV15
clone size: few

CDR3 protein: CSAYGTGPYEQYF
V gene: TRBV29-1
clone size: many

CDR3 protein: CASSSVQNTGELFF
V gene: TRBV5-1
clone size: .

CDR3 protein: CSLSLSSGRSYNEQFF
V gene: TRBV29-1
clone size: few

CDR3 protein: CSASTGTGGNGYTF
V gene: TRBV20-1
clone size: few